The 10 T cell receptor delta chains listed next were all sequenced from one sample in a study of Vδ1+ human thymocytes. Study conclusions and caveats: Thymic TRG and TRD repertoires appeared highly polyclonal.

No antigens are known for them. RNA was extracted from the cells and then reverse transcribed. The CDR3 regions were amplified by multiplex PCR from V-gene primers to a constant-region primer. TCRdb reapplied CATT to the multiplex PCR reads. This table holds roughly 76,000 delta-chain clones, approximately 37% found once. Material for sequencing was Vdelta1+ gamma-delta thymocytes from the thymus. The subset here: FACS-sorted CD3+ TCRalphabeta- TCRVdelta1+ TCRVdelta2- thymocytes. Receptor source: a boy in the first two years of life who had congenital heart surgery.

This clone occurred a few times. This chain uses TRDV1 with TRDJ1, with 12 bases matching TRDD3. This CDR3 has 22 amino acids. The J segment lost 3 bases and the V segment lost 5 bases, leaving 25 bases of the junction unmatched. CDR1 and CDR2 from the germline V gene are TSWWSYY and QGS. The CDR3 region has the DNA TGTGCTCTTGGGTTAGTCCTTTCTAAGCCGACTGGGGGATACTCCTTTCCCGATAAACTCATCTTT. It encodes CALGLVLSKPTGGYSFPDKLIF.

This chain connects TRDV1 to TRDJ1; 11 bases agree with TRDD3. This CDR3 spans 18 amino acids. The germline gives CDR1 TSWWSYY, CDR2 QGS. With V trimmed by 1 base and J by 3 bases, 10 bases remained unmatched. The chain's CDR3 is CALGEPMNWGIDADKLIF. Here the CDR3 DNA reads TGTGCTCTTGGGGAACCGATGAACTGGGGGATAGATGCCGATAAACTCATCTTT.

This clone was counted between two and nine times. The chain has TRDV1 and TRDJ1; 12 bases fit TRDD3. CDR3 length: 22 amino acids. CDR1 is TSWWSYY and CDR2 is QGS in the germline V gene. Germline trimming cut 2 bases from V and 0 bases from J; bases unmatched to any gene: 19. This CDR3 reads CALGELPLPILGDTGYTDKLIF. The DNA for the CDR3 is TGTGCTCTTGGGGAATTGCCTCTACCTATACTGGGGGATACTGGGTACACCGATAAACTCATCTTT.

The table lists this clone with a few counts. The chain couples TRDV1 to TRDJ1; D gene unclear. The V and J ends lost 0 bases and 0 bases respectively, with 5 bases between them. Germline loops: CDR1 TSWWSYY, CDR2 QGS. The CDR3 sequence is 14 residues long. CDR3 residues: CALGELPYTDKLIF. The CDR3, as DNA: TGTGCTCTTGGGGAACTTCCTTACACCGATAAACTCATCTTT.

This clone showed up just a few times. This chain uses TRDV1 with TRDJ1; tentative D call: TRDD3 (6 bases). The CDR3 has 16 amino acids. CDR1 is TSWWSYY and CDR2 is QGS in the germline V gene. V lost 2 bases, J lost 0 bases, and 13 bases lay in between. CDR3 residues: CALGERGDQYTDKLIF. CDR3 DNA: TGTGCTCTTGGGGAAAGGGGGGACCAGTACACCGATAAACTCATCTTT.

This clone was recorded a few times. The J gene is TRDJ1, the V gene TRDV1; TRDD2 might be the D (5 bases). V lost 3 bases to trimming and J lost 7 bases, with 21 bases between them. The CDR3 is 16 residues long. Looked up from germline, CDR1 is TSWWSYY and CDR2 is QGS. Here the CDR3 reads CALGDSSSLHGSKLIF. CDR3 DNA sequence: TGTGCTCTTGGGGACTCCTCTTCCCTCCACGGGTCTAAACTCATCTTT.

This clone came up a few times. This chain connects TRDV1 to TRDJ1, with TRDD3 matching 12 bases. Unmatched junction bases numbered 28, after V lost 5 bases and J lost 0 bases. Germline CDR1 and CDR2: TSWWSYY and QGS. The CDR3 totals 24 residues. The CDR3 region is CALGKRFLNSYWGIQKKYTDKLIF. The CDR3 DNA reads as TGTGCTCTTGGGAAACGTTTCCTAAACTCCTACTGGGGGATACAAAAGAAGTACACCGATAAACTCATCTTT.

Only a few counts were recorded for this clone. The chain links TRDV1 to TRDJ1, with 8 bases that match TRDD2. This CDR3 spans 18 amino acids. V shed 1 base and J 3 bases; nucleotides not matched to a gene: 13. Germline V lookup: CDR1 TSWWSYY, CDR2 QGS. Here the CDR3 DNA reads TGTGCTCTTGGGGAACCGCCTTCCTATATTTCCTGGGCCGATAAACTCATCTTT. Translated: CALGEPPSYISWADKLIF.

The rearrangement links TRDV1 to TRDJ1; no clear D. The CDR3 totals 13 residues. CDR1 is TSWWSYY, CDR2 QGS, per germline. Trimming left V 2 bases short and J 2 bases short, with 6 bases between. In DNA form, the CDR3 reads TGTGCTCTTGGGGAAACGTGTACCGATAAACTCATCTTT. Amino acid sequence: CALGETCTDKLIF.

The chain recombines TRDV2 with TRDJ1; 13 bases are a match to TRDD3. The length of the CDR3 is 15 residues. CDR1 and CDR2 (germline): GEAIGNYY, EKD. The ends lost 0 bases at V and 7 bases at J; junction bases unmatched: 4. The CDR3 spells CACDTHWGIRGKLIF. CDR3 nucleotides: TGTGCCTGTGACACCCACTGGGGGATACGTGGTAAACTCATCTTT.